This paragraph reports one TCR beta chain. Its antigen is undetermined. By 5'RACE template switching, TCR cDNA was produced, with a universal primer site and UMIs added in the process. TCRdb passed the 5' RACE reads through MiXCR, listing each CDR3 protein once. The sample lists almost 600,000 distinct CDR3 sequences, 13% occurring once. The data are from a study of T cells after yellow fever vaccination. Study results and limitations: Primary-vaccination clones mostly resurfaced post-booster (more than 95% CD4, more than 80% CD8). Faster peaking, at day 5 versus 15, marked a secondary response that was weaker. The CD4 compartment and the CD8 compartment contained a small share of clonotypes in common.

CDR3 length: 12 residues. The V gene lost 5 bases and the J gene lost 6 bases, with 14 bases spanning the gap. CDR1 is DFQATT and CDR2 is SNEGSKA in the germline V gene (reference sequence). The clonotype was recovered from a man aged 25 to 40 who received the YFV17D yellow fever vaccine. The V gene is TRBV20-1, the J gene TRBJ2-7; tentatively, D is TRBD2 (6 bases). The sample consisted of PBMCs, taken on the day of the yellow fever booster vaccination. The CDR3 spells CSASNSGREQYF. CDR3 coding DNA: TGCAGTGCTTCGAACAGCGGGCGCGAGCAGTACTTC.